What follows are 3 T cell receptor beta chains derived from one specimen sequenced in a study of control samples from healthy donors and cancer patients. Some clones are missing from TCRdb's copy, which holds only in-frame ones; the method was immunoSEQ multiplex PCR. The table includes about 70,000 clones, over 70% detected once. The sample taken for sequencing was blood. These receptors came from a man in his fifties in good health.

The chain couples TRBV18 to TRBJ1-6; 7 bases map to TRBD1. With V trimmed by 3 bases and J by 7 bases, 12 bases remained unmatched. The CDR3 runs 17 residues. Looked up from germline, CDR1 is KGHSH and CDR2 is LQKENI. Here the CDR3 reads CASSPRRDRLQNSPLHF. The CDR3 region has the DNA TGTGCCAGCTCACCTCGCCGGGACAGACTGCAAAATTCACCCCTCCACTTT. Supplemented by reference TRBV18 and TRBJ1-6, the full variable domain reads NAGVMQNPRHLVRRRGQEARLRCSPMKGHSHVYWYRQLPEEGLKFMVYLQKENIIDESGMPKERFSAEFPKEGPSILRIQQVVRGDSAAYFCASSPRRDRLQNSPLHFGNGTRLTVT.

V is TRBV28 and J is TRBJ2-7, with D maybe TRBD1 (6 bases). Trimming pared 5 bases from V and 6 bases from J, leaving 11 bases between. CDR1 and CDR2 from the germline V gene are MDHEN and SYDVKM. This CDR3 has 12 residues. The CDR3 DNA reads TGTGCCAGCAGTACAGGGTTTCGCGAGCAGTACTTC. This codes for CASSTGFREQYF.

The chain has TRBV15 and TRBJ1-2, with D uncertain. The CDR3 sequence is 15 residues long. Between the trimmed V and J ends, which lost 3 bases and 4 bases, there was a span of 15 bases. Germline CDR1 and CDR2: LNHNV and YYDKDF (reference sequence). CDR3 loop: CATSRGKVGSYGYTF. The CDR3, as DNA: TGTGCCACCAGCAGGGGGAAAGTGGGGAGCTATGGCTACACCTTC.